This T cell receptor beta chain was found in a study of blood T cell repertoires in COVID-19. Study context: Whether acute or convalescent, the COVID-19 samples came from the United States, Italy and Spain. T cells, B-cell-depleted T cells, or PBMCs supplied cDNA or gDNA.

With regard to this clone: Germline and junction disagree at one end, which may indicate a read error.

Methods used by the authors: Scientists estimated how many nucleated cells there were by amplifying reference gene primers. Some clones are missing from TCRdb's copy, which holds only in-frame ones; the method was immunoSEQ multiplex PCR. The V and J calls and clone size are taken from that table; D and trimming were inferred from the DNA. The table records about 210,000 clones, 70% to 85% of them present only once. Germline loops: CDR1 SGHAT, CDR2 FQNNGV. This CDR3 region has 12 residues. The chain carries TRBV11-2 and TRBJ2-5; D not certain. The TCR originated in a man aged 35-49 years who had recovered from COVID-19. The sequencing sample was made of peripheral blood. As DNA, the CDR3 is TGTGCCAGCAGCTTCCAGGAAGACACCCAGTACTTC. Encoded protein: CASSFQEDTQYF.